This TCR beta chain emerged from a study of cytomegalovirus exposure and HLA in healthy donors. Study-wide findings and caveats: Immune exposure data for these donors was limited to CMV serostatus.

Notes on this clone: Its target is unknown.

Primers included in the PCR were 60 Vbeta and 13 Jbeta primers. Sequencing used immunoSEQ multiplex PCR; TCRdb keeps in-frame clones, though not all of them. The sample lists about 55,000 clones, less than 70% occurring once. After removal of 3 bases from V and 5 bases from J, the junction contained 7 bases not matched to a gene. The length of the CDR3 is 17 residues. Germline-derived CDR1 and CDR2 are SGHTA and FQGNSA. Sequenced sample: PBMCs. This sequence was found in a human donor in good health. This sequence joins TRBV7-2 and TRBJ2-5; 15 nucleotides line up with TRBD2. CDR3 loop: CASSFEGLAGGAETQYF. The CDR3, as DNA: TGTGCCAGCAGCTTTGAGGGACTAGCGGGGGGCGCGGAGACCCAGTACTTC.